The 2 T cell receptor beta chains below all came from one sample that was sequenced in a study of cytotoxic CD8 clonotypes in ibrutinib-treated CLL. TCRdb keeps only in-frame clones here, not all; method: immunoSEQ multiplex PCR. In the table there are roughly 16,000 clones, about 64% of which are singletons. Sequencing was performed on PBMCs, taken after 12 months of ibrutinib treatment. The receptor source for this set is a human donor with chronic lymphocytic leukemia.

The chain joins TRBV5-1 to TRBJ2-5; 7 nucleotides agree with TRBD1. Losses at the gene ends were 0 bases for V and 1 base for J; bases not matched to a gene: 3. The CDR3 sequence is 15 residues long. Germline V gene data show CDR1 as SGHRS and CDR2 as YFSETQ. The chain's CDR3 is CASSLATGVQETQYF. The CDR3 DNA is TGCGCCAGCAGCTTGGCAACAGGGGTCCAAGAGACCCAGTACTTC.

Here the CDR3 reads CASRATGTGGGGYTF. The CDR3 bases are TGTGCCAGCAGAGCAACCGGGACAGGGGGCGGTGGCTACACCTTC. This rearrangement joins TRBV27 to TRBJ1-2; 12 nucleotides agree with TRBD1. V was pared by 6 bases and J by 7 bases, with 9 bases of the junction left unmatched. CDR3 length: 15 residues. Germline V CDR1 and CDR2: MNHEY, SMNVEV (reference sequence).